This T cell receptor beta chain was captured in a study of shared clonotypes between healthy human individuals. At the level of the study: Three plates each covered CD4 naive and memory; CD8 naive two, CD8 memory one.

CDR3 length: 16 amino acids. Trimming took 0 bases from V and 12 from J; bases not matched to a gene: 12. The germline V gene has CDR1 SGHNT and CDR2 YYREEE (reference sequence). Notes on this clone: Its specificity is unknown.

Assay: immunoSEQ multiplex PCR; the TCRdb copy retains only in-frame clones and omits some. Of over a million clones listed, 98% are singletons. Donors, healthy HIV-negative adults, lacked recent acute infections or vaccinations. Overall study findings and caveats: Across subsets, estimated richness was generally greater for naive than for memory populations.

The sequence was obtained from a man aged 30 to 39 in good health. The material sequenced was naive CD4+ T cells sorted from blood. Subset here: CD45RA+ positively selected. The chain uses TRBV5-4 and TRBJ2-1; 10 bases are shared with TRBD1. CDR3 sequence: CASSLVGTGVTLGQFF. CDR3 coding DNA: TGTGCCAGCAGCTTGGTTGGGACAGGGGTCACGCTAGGGCAGTTCTTC.